These T cell receptor beta chains were read from a single sample in a study of blood T cell repertoires in COVID-19. The method was immunoSEQ multiplex PCR; TCRdb's version includes in-frame clones alone and lacks a portion of them. Among about 36,000 clones listed, approximately 90% were seen once. The sample was peripheral blood. Receptors originate from a human donor in a cohort sampled during active COVID-19. CDR3s include the opening cysteine and the closing phenylalanine or tryptophan. The D gene is left open where the match is weak. Clone size appears in some rows only: once, few, many, or a class for an expanded clone.

clone_size d_call v_call cdr3_aa
. . TRBV30 CAWSASGASSHEQYF
. . TRBV10-2 CASSEFLRAGYNEQFF
. . TRBV6-2/TRBV6-3 CASSYWWAGEFF
. TRBD2 TRBV7-2 CASSFSGRGYNEQFF
. . TRBV5-1 CASSLIVGQGETQYF
. . TRBV7-2 CASSPRQANNSPLHF
. . TRBV2 CASSLQETQYF
. TRBD1 TRBV5-1 CASSRDRGLNNEKLFF
few . TRBV18 CASSQAGSLYSNQPQHF
. . TRBV2 CASSYSGDYGYTF
. . TRBV2 CASSAQGTTNEKLFF
few . TRBV19 CASSPDFYGYTF
. TRBD1 TRBV7-8 CASSLVPRQGAGYGYTF
. . TRBV5-1 CASSLNPPTGPSKDTQYF
few TRBD1 TRBV6-1 CASSANTGGSGQPQHF
. . TRBV5-1 CASSLSGDTSTNEKLFF
once . TRBV11-2 CASSLRQGNIQYF
. TRBD1 TRBV6-6 CASRLDRGSYEQYF
. TRBD1 TRBV4-1 CASSHVWTGYAGYTF
. . TRBV11-3 CASSTNSYEQYF
. TRBD2 TRBV6-2/TRBV6-3 CASSYSGSGRRAYEQYF
. . TRBV18 CASSPTGQKGNTIYF
. TRBD2 TRBV30 CAWNGAGGGETQYF
. TRBD1 TRBV27 CASSPTGPTYNEQFF
once . TRBV6-5 CASSTAQGPSYEQYF
. TRBD1 TRBV29-1 CSVAPTQGFNYGYTF
. . TRBV5-8 CASSPDVGGNNSPLHF
. TRBD2 TRBV19 CASSILAGVAETQYF
. TRBD1 TRBV7-8 CASSLLQGVYEQYF
. TRBD2 TRBV24-1 CATSDPGLARETQYF
once . TRBV12-5 CASGLPTEGEQYF
. TRBD1 TRBV5-1 CASSGTELRTDTQYF
. TRBD2 TRBV5-1 CASSGLAGEGDTQYF
. TRBD2 TRBV30 CAWSVLAGVYNEQFF
. . TRBV15 CATSREGQTHQPQHF
. TRBD1 TRBV18 CASSPGQAETQYF
. TRBD1 TRBV3-1/TRBV3-2 CASSRGGGTGNGYTF
. TRBD1 TRBV28 CASSFRTGGVGETQYF
few TRBD1 TRBV5-6 CASSRGTGDNQPQHF
few TRBD1 TRBV5-4 CASKGQSDEQFF
. . TRBV27 CASSPDTSNYGYTF
. TRBD2 TRBV5-6 CASSSGLAGVGELFF
. . TRBV21-1 CASSKAPPGHNNEQFF
. TRBD2 TRBV27 CASRRTSGTDTQYF
. . TRBV2 CASTAGVYSNQPQHF
. . TRBV18 CASSPQSGRTTGYEQYF